This T cell receptor (beta chain) was captured by sequencing in a study of CD8 T cells in ankylosing spondylitis. Notes on the study in general: Seven or eight highly homologous variants made up a TCR beta motif, and this motif appeared characteristic of ankylosing spondylitis blood. Matched ankylosing spondylitis synovial fluid reportedly contained a significantly enriched population of disease-linked clones. Some of these motif variants have turned up before, in reports on reactive arthritis synovial fluid and blood.

Quantitative 5'-RACE with molecular barcodes generated TCR beta libraries. Using its own MiXCR run on the 5' RACE reads, TCRdb lists one record per CDR3 protein. In the table there are around 250,000 distinct CDR3 sequences, 9.5% to 12% of which are singletons. This clonotype was seen ten or more times. Its antigen remains unidentified. CDR1 and CDR2 from the germline V gene are KGHSY and FQNENV. V was trimmed by 0 bases and J by 6 bases, leaving 6 bases between them. The CDR3 runs to 13 residues. The V gene is TRBV16, the J gene TRBJ1-5; D uncertain. The receptor was derived from a male donor with ankylosing spondylitis or in good health (not recorded which). Sequences were obtained from blood, either unsorted or a sorted T cell fraction (not recorded which). DNA of the CDR3: TGTGCCAGCAGCCAATCGGCGTCTCAGCCCCAGCATTTT. Its translation: CASSQSASQPQHF.